The 24 T cell receptor beta chains presented below share a single source sample, sequenced in a study of T cell changes during pregnancy in multiple sclerosis. Assay: immunoSEQ multiplex PCR; the TCRdb copy retains only in-frame clones and omits some. This sample has around 70,000 clones; under 95% occur once, and the top ten carry more than 1.1%. Sequenced here: peripheral blood, sampled after pregnancy. The receptor set was obtained from a female donor with multiple sclerosis, enrolled in a pregnancy study.

The chain joins TRBV7-9 to TRBJ2-5; 15 bases line up with TRBD2. Trimming took 5 bases from V and 4 from J; bases not matched to a gene: 5. Germline assignment: CDR1 SEHNR and CDR2 FQNEAQ (reference sequence). The CDR3 is made up of 16 amino acids. In DNA form, the CDR3 reads TGTGCCAGCAGCCCCGGACTAGCGGGAGGGGCAGAGACCCAGTACTTC. It specifies CASSPGLAGGAETQYF.

The chain is built from TRBV4-3 and TRBJ1-2; tentatively, D is TRBD1 (5 bases). Germline CDR1 reads LGHNA; CDR2 reads YSLEER. The CDR3 length is 14 residues. V was trimmed by 1 base and J by 4 bases, leaving 10 bases between them. For the CDR3, the DNA is TGCGCCAGCAGCCAAGGTACAGGACCCTATGGCTACACCTTC. Amino acid sequence: CASSQGTGPYGYTF.

The rearrangement uses TRBV7-6 and TRBJ2-2; possible D gene TRBD1, 5 bases. The V end was cut by 3 bases, the J end by 3 bases, with 17 bases between. The CDR3 covers 17 residues. Germline lookup yields CDR1 SGHVS and CDR2 FNYEAQ. CDR3: CASSFPLTAKDTGELFF. CDR3 nucleotides: TGTGCCAGCAGCTTCCCCCTGACAGCCAAGGACACCGGGGAGCTGTTTTTT.

The chain uses TRBV28 and TRBJ1-2; 7 positions agree with TRBD1. The J segment lost 8 bases and the V segment lost 2 bases, leaving 17 bases of the junction unmatched. The length of the CDR3 is 17 residues. The germline V gene encodes CDR1 MDHEN and CDR2 SYDVKM. CDR3 sequence: CASSLALGTDGMRGYTF. The CDR3 coding sequence is TGTGCCAGCAGTTTAGCCCTCGGGACAGATGGGATGAGGGGCTACACCTTC.

J is TRBJ1-5 and V is TRBV7-2, with 7 positions matching TRBD1. Germline V gene sequence: CDR1 SGHTA, CDR2 FQGNSA. V lost 4 bases to trimming and J lost 5 bases; unmatched junction nucleotides: 2. The CDR3 length is 13 residues. This CDR3 is CASSSDRHQPQHF. Here the CDR3 DNA reads TGTGCCAGCAGCTCGGACAGGCATCAGCCCCAGCATTTT.

The chain uses TRBV19 and TRBJ1-1, with a possible D match to TRBD1 (5 bases). The CDR3 is 15 residues long. V dropped 1 base and J dropped 6 bases, with 15 bases sitting between them. The V gene's germline CDR1 is LNHDA and CDR2 SQIVND (reference sequence). CDR3 DNA sequence: TGTGCCAGTAGTATAGGCAGGGCCCTCTCCTCTGAAGCTTTCTTT. Translation: CASSIGRALSSEAFF.

The chain recombines TRBV7-2 with TRBJ1-2; TRBD1 matches at 7 bases. Germline CDR1 is SGHTA and CDR2 is FQGNSA. V lost 1 base, J lost 1 base, and 3 bases stayed unmatched. This CDR3 has 15 amino acids. CDR3 in amino acids: CASSLVTGVNYGYTF. The CDR3, as DNA: TGTGCCAGCAGCTTAGTAACAGGGGTTAACTATGGCTACACCTTC.

The chain links TRBV19 to TRBJ2-4; the match to TRBD1 covers 8 bases. Germline lookup yields CDR1 LNHDA and CDR2 SQIVND (reference sequence). The J segment lost 8 bases and the V segment lost 5 bases, leaving 5 bases of the junction unmatched. The CDR3 runs to 13 residues. The CDR3 loop reads CASSSDREDIQYF. In DNA, the CDR3 is TGTGCCAGTAGTTCGGACAGGGAGGACATTCAGTACTTC. Together with reference TRBV19 and TRBJ2-4, the CDR3 gives the full variable domain: DGGITQSPKYLFRKEGQNVTLSCEQNLNHDAMYWYRQDPGQGLRLIYYSQIVNDFQKGDIAEGYSVSREKKESFPLTVTSAQKNPTAFYLCASSSDREDIQYFGAGTRLSVL.

The chain links TRBV29-1 to TRBJ1-1; weak D call: TRBD1 (6 bases). Deletions cut 4 bases from V and 1 base from J, with 13 bases between. Germline CDR1 and CDR2: SQVTM and ANQGSEA. The CDR3 totals 14 residues. The CDR3 spells CSVGGGQPNTEAFF. CDR3 in DNA: TGCAGCGTTGGGGGGGGGCAGCCGAACACTGAAGCTTTCTTT.

The chain uses TRBV6-1 and TRBJ1-2; possibly TRBD1 for D (5 bases). Germline assignment: CDR1 MNHNS and CDR2 SASEGT. This CDR3 has 16 amino acids. Trimming pared 2 bases from V and 8 bases from J, leaving 21 bases between. The CDR3 loop is CASSESQGPFMGGYTF. The CDR3 DNA reads as TGTGCCAGCAGTGAAAGTCAGGGCCCCTTTATGGGCGGCTACACCTTC.

The V gene is TRBV7-2, the J gene TRBJ2-2; 9 bases line up with TRBD1. The germline V gene encodes CDR1 SGHTA and CDR2 FQGNSA. The CDR3 runs 15 residues. Losses at the gene ends were 2 bases for V and 3 bases for J; bases not matched to a gene: 1. CDR3 sequence: CASSLNRGHTGELFF. The CDR3 coding sequence is TGTGCCAGCAGCTTAAACAGGGGGCACACCGGGGAGCTGTTTTTT. The variable domain in full, with the rest retrieved from reference TRBV7-2 and TRBJ2-2, is GAGVSQSPSNKVTEKGKDVELRCDPISGHTALYWYRQSLGQGLEFLIYFQGNSAPDKSGLPSDRFSAERTGGSVSTLTIQRTQQEDSAVYLCASSLNRGHTGELFFGEGSRLTVL.

The CDR3 reads CSAADSISYEQYF. The DNA for the CDR3 is TGCAGCGCCGCTGACAGCATCTCCTACGAGCAGTACTTC. The chain carries TRBV29-1 and TRBJ2-7; D might be TRBD1 (5 bases). CDR1 and CDR2 (germline): SQVTM, ANQGSEA. V gave up 7 bases and J gave up 0 bases, with 13 bases separating them. This CDR3 is 13 amino acids long.

The chain combines TRBV9 with TRBJ1-3; D gene uncertain. The CDR3 spans 15 residues. Germline CDR1 is SGDLS and CDR2 is YYNGEE. Between the trimmed V and J ends, which lost 0 bases and 0 bases, there was a span of 7 bases. CDR3 sequence reads: CASSVGPNSGNTIYF. The DNA of the CDR3 is TGTGCCAGCAGCGTAGGGCCGAACTCTGGAAACACCATATATTTT.

V is TRBV4-1 and J is TRBJ2-1; TRBD1 might be the D (5 bases). CDR1 and CDR2 from the germline V gene are MGHRA and YSYEKL. With 5 bases removed from V and 0 bases from J, the gap between germline ends came to 11 bases. The CDR3 is 15 residues long. The CDR3 DNA sequence: TGCGCCAGCAGCTACAGGCTACGCTCCTACAATGAGCAGTTCTTC. It is translated as CASSYRLRSYNEQFF.

The chain combines TRBV28 with TRBJ1-1, with D maybe TRBD1 (6 bases). Germline V gene data show CDR1 as MDHEN and CDR2 as SYDVKM. V lost 3 bases and J lost 0, with 8 bases in between. CDR3 length equals 14 residues. The CDR3 sequence is CASSLTGLNTEAFF. Here the CDR3 DNA reads TGTGCCAGCAGTTTGACAGGACTGAACACTGAAGCTTTCTTT.

The chain uses TRBV27 and TRBJ2-7, with D tentatively TRBD2 (7 bases). Germline CDR1 is MNHEY and CDR2 is SMNVEV (reference sequence). Trimming removed 5 bases from V and 1 base from J, with 18 bases in between. The CDR3 spans 16 residues. The CDR3 nucleotides are TGTGCCAGCAGTCCTTCATGGGGGGGCAGATCCTACGAGCAGTACTTC. Encoded protein: CASSPSWGGRSYEQYF.

V gene TRBV6-5 combines with J gene TRBJ1-3; tentatively, D is TRBD1 (6 bases). Germline V gene data show CDR1 as MNHEY and CDR2 as SVGAGI. This CDR3 is 13 amino acids long. V lost 2 bases to trimming and J lost 4 bases, with 6 bases between them. In DNA, the CDR3 is TGTGCCAGCAGTTACGACAGGGGAAACACCATATATTTT. It encodes CASSYDRGNTIYF.

The rearrangement links TRBV19 to TRBJ2-5; D may be TRBD2 (6 bases). V lost 9 bases to trimming and J lost 2 bases, with 16 bases between them. The germline V gene has CDR1 LNHDA and CDR2 SQIVND (reference sequence). This CDR3 is built from 14 residues. The CDR3 DNA reads TGTGCCAGGCCGGGACTTAAGATACAAGAGACCCAGTACTTC. Translated, it gives CARPGLKIQETQYF.

This chain's CDR3 is CASSWREYEAGELFF. CDR3 bases: TGTGCCAGCAGCTGGCGGGAGTATGAGGCCGGGGAGCTGTTTTTT. The genes are TRBV5-5 and TRBJ2-2; TRBD2 matches 7 bases. CDR3 size: 15 residues. Germline V gives CDR1 SGHKS, CDR2 YYEKEE (reference sequence). Losses at the gene ends were 3 bases for V and 6 bases for J; bases not matched to a gene: 8.

By frequency in the sample, this clone is large. This rearrangement joins TRBV7-9 to TRBJ2-7; possible D gene TRBD1, 5 bases. This CDR3 is built from 15 residues. Deletions cut 10 bases from V and 3 bases from J, with 22 bases between. From germline, CDR1 is SEHNR and CDR2 FQNEAQ (reference sequence). The CDR3 coding sequence is TGTGCCACCGACAGTTCAAGGGAACTAAACTACGAGCAGTACTTC. This codes for CATDSSRELNYEQYF.

The genes are TRBV11-2 and TRBJ2-5, with D hard to call. Germline CDR1 is SGHAT and CDR2 is FQNNGV. With 3 bases removed from V and 2 bases from J, the gap between germline ends came to 10 bases. The CDR3 runs to 14 residues. CDR3 sequence: CASSFSGNQETQYF. CDR3 coding DNA: TGTGCCAGCAGCTTTTCGGGTAATCAAGAGACCCAGTACTTC.

V is TRBV5-1 and J is TRBJ2-3, with D tentatively TRBD1 (7 bases). Trimming left V 4 bases short and J 4 bases short, with 22 bases between. The CDR3 has 17 amino acids. CDR1 is SGHRS and CDR2 is YFSETQ in the germline V gene. The CDR3 nucleotides read TGCGCCAGCAGCCCCACAGAGAGACAGGGCGGGGCAGATACGCAGTATTTT. Its translation: CASSPTERQGGADTQYF.

The chain recombines TRBV2 with TRBJ1-5, with TRBD1 as a possible D gene (5 bases). CDR3 length: 15 amino acids. The V end was cut by 6 bases, the J end by 3 bases, with 15 bases between. The germline gives CDR1 SNHLY, CDR2 FYNNEI. CDR3 protein: CASSQAGGTNQPQHF. The CDR3 DNA reads as TGTGCCAGCAGCCAAGCCGGGGGAACCAATCAGCCCCAGCATTTT.

The chain employs TRBV6-5 and TRBJ2-2; 7 bases agree with TRBD1. The CDR3 extends over 14 amino acids. The germline gives CDR1 MNHEY, CDR2 SVGAGI. The ends lost 0 bases at V and 6 bases at J; junction bases unmatched: 1. The CDR3 DNA reads as TGTGCCAGCAGTTACTCTCAGGGGGCCGGGGAGCTGTTTTTT. Encoded protein: CASSYSQGAGELFF.